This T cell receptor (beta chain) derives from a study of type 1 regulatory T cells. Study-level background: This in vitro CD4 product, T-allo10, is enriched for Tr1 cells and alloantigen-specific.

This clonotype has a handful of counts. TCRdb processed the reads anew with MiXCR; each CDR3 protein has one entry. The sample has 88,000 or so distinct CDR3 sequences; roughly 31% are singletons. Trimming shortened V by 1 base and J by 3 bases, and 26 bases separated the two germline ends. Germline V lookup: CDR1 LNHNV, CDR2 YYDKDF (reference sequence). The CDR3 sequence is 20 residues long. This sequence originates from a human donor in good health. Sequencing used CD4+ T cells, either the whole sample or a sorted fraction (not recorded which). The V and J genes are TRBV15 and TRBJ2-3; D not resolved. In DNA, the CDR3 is TGTGCCACCAGCAGAGGACACGCGCCGATTTCTACGGGCCGGACAGATACGCAGTATTTT. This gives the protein CATSRGHAPISTGRTDTQYF.